Below are 13 T cell receptor beta chains sequenced from a single sample in a study of shared clonotypes between healthy human individuals. Produced via immunoSEQ multiplex PCR; TCRdb's table is partial and in-frame only. The profile shows 2 million to 2.5 million clones, 80% to 95% of them singletons. What was sequenced was naive CD4+ T cells from PBMCs. The subset here: CD45RA+ positively selected. Receptors were obtained from a young man in good health. Some clones in this sample may be carry-over from other donors' samples.

This chain joins TRBV28 and TRBJ1-5; no firm D call. This CDR3 has 14 amino acids. In germline, CDR1 is MDHEN, CDR2 SYDVKM. The V and J ends lost 2 bases and 4 bases respectively, with 9 bases between them. The CDR3 DNA reads as TGTGCCAGCAGTTTAGACCTCTTAAATCAGCCCCAGCATTTT. This sequence encodes CASSLDLLNQPQHF.

The rearrangement links TRBV27 to TRBJ2-1; 8 nucleotides agree with TRBD1. The ends lost 4 bases at V and 6 bases at J; junction bases unmatched: 11. Germline-derived CDR1 and CDR2 are MNHEY and SMNVEV (reference sequence). This CDR3 comprises 16 residues. Here the CDR3 reads CASSSPRQGSRNEQFF. CDR3 bases: TGTGCCAGCAGTTCCCCTAGACAGGGGAGTCGCAATGAGCAGTTCTTC.

Turning to this clone: Within the sample, other DNA sequences also encode this same CDR3. The chain uses TRBV11-3 and TRBJ2-2, with D perhaps being TRBD1 or TRBD2 (5 bases each). The germline V gene encodes CDR1 SGHNT and CDR2 YENEEA. CDR3 length equals 14 residues. Trimming stripped 0 bases from V and 3 bases from J, with 5 bases between. The CDR3 loop is CASSLEGDTGELFF. The CDR3 DNA is TGTGCCAGCAGCTTAGAGGGGGACACCGGGGAGCTGTTTTTT. Full variable domain (remainder filled in from reference TRBV11-3 and TRBJ2-2): EAGVVQSPRYKIIEKKQPVAFWCNPISGHNTLYWYLQNLGQGPELLIRYENEEAVDDSQLPKDRFSAERLKGVDSTLKIQPAELGDSAVYLCASSLEGDTGELFFGEGSRLTVL.

This chain joins TRBV4-3 and TRBJ2-7; the match to TRBD2 covers 11 bases. Germline V gene sequence: CDR1 LGHNA, CDR2 YSLEER. The V and J ends lost 3 bases and 1 base, in that order; junction bases with no gene match: 5. This CDR3 comprises 16 residues. The CDR3 loop is CASSQIAGGPSYEQYF. In DNA, the CDR3 is TGCGCCAGCAGCCAGATAGCGGGAGGGCCATCCTACGAGCAGTACTTC.

Turning to this clone: A read error may produce the germline difference seen at one junction end. The chain is built from TRBV14 and TRBJ2-5; 8 nucleotides agree with TRBD1. CDR3 length: 14 residues. Germline assignment: CDR1 SGHDN and CDR2 FVKESK. The DNA of the CDR3 is TGTGCCAGCAGCAAGGACAGGGACCAGGAGACCCAGTACTTC. Its translation: CASSKDRDQETQYF. Combining the CDR3 with reference TRBV14 and TRBJ2-5 gives the whole variable domain EAGVTQFPSHSVIEKGQTVTLRCDPISGHDNLYWYRRVMGKEIKFLLHFVKESKQDESGMPNNRFLAERTGGTYSTLKVQPAELEDSGVYFCASSKDRDQETQYFGPGTRLLVL.

The J gene is TRBJ1-6, the V gene TRBV28, with D unclear. Germline V CDR1 and CDR2: MDHEN, SYDVKM. The CDR3 is made up of 16 amino acids. Trimming stripped 4 bases from V and 0 bases from J, with 10 bases between. The CDR3 nucleotides read TGTGCCAGCAGTTCCCCTACGAGCTCCTATAATTCACCCCTCCACTTT. This gives the protein CASSSPTSSYNSPLHF.

Notes on this clone: The same CDR3 is also encoded by other DNA sequences in this sample. V is TRBV5-1 and J is TRBJ1-1; 7 positions match TRBD1. Unmatched junction bases numbered 7, after V lost 4 bases and J lost 4 bases. This CDR3 comprises 14 residues. CDR1 and CDR2 from the germline V gene are SGHRS and YFSETQ. The CDR3 sequence is CASSARTGGTEAFF. In DNA, the CDR3 is TGCGCCAGCAGCGCGCGGACAGGAGGCACTGAAGCTTTCTTT. The full variable domain, its missing parts supplied by reference TRBV5-1 and TRBJ1-1, is KAGVTQTPRYLIKTRGQQVTLSCSPISGHRSVSWYQQTPGQGLQFLFEYFSETQRNKGNFPGRFSGRQFSNSRSEMNVSTLELGDSALYLCASSARTGGTEAFFGQGTRLTVV.

This chain connects TRBV7-2 to TRBJ2-1; D may be TRBD1 (6 bases). V gave up 5 bases and J gave up 7 bases, with 15 bases separating them. The CDR3 totals 14 residues. The V gene's germline CDR1 is SGHTA and CDR2 FQGNSA. CDR3: CASSHEGGRNEQFF. As DNA, the CDR3 is TGTGCCAGCAGCCACGAAGGGGGTAGGAATGAGCAGTTCTTC.

This chain uses TRBV28 with TRBJ2-4; D is ambiguous. The CDR3 is 15 residues long. The V end was cut by 6 bases, the J end by 0 bases, with 12 bases between. The germline V gene has CDR1 MDHEN and CDR2 SYDVKM. CDR3 in DNA: TGTGCCAGCAGCCTCAGTGGGATAGCCAAAAACATTCAGTACTTC. This codes for CASSLSGIAKNIQYF.

The chain couples TRBV28 to TRBJ2-2, with TRBD1 matching 8 bases. Germline values: CDR1 MDHEN, CDR2 SYDVKM. Trimming removed 7 bases from V and 4 bases from J; junction bases left unmatched: 5. The CDR3 is made up of 14 amino acids. In DNA form, the CDR3 reads TGTGCCAGCAACAACCAGGGGGCCACCGGGGAGCTGTTTTTT. Its protein product is CASNNQGATGELFF. The full variable domain, with the rest looked up from reference TRBV28 and TRBJ2-2, is DVKVTQSSRYLVKRTGEKVFLECVQDMDHENMFWYRQDPGLGLRLIYFSYDVKMKEKGDIPEGYSVSREKKERFSLILESASTNQTSMYLCASNNQGATGELFFGEGSRLTVL.

The chain carries TRBV7-3 and TRBJ1-2; D remains unclear. The CDR3 is 14 residues long. V lost 3 bases and J lost 7, with 15 bases in between. Germline loops: CDR1 SGHTA, CDR2 FQGTGA. The DNA for the CDR3 is TGTGCCAGCAGCTTCCCGAATGTTAGGAGTGGCTACACCTTC. Its protein is CASSFPNVRSGYTF.

The genes are TRBV5-1 and TRBJ2-7; 7 positions agree with TRBD1. J lost 5 bases, V lost 5 bases, and 10 bases had no gene match. CDR3 length equals 14 residues. Germline CDR1 reads SGHRS; CDR2 reads YFSETQ. The chain's CDR3 is CASRSATGRHEQYF. The CDR3 region has the DNA TGCGCCAGCAGGTCCGCGACAGGGAGACACGAGCAGTACTTC.

The chain is built from TRBV4-3 and TRBJ1-5; D gene unclear. The germline CDR1 and CDR2 sequences are LGHNA and YSLEER. V was shortened by 0 bases and J by 5 bases, with 8 bases between the two germline ends. The CDR3 totals 14 residues. The CDR3 DNA reads as TGCGCCAGCAGCCAAGATAGGGTTGATCAGCCCCAGCATTTT. Translated, it gives CASSQDRVDQPQHF.